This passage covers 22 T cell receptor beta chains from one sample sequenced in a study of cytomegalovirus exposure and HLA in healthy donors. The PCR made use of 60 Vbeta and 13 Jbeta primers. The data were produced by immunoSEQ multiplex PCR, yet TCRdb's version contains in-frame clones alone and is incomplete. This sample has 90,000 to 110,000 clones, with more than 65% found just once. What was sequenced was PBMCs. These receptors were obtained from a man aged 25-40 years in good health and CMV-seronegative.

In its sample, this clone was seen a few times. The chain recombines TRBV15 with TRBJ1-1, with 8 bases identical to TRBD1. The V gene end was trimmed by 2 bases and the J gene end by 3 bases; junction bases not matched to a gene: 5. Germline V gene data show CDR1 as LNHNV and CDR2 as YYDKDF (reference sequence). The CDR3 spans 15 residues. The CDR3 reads CATSRSTGGYTEAFF. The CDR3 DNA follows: TGTGCCACCAGCAGATCAACAGGGGGGTACACTGAAGCTTTCTTT.

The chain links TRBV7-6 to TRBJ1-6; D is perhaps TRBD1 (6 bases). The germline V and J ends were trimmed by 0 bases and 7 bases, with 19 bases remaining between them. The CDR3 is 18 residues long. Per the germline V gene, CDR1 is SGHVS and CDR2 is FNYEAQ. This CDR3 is CASSLAEAGGIRNSPLHF. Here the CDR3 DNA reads TGTGCCAGCAGCTTAGCGGAAGCGGGGGGCATTAGGAATTCACCCCTCCACTTT.

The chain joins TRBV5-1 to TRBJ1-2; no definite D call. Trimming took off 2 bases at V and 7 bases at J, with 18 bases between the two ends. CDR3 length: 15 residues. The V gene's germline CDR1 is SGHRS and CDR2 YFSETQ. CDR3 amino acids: CASSFTYGTGSGYTF. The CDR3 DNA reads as TGCGCCAGCAGCTTTACCTATGGTACGGGGTCTGGCTACACCTTC.

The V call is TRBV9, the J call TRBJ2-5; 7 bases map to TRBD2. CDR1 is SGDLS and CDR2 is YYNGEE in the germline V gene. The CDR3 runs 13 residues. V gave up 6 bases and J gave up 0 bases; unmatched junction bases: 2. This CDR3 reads CASKAGNQETQYF. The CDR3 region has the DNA TGTGCCAGCAAAGCGGGGAACCAAGAGACCCAGTACTTC. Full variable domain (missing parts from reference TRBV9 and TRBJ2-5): DSGVTQTPKHLITATGQRVTLRCSPRSGDLSVYWYQQSLDQGLQFLIQYYNGEERAKGNILERFSAQQFPDLHSELNLSSLELGDSALYFCASKAGNQETQYFGPGTRLLVL.

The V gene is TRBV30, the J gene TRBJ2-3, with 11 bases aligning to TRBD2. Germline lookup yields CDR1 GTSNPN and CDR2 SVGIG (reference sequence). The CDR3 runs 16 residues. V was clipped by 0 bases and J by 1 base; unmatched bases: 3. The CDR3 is CAWSVGTSGRTDTQYF. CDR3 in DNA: TGTGCCTGGAGTGTCGGGACTAGCGGTCGCACAGATACGCAGTATTTT.

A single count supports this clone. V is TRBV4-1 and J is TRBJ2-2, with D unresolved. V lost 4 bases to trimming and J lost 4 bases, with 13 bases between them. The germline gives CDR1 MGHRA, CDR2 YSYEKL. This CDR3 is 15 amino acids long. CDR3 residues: CASSLLALTTGELFF. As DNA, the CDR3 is TGCGCCAGCAGCCTACTCGCACTCACCACCGGGGAGCTGTTTTTT.

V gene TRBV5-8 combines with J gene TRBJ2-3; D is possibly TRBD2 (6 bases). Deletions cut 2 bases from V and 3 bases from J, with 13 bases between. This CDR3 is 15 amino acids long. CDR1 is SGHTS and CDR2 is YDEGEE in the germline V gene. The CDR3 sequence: CASSLGAGRTDTQYF. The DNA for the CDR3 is TGTGCCAGCAGCTTAGGGGCCGGGAGAACAGATACGCAGTATTTT.

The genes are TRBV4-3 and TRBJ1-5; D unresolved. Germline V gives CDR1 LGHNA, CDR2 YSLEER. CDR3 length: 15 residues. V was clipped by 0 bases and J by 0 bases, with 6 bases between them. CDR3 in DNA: TGCGCCAGCAGCCAAGAGGCATATAGCAATCAGCCCCAGCATTTT. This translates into CASSQEAYSNQPQHF.

CDR3 residues: CASSPDRASGTQYF. CDR3 DNA: TGTGCCAGCAGTCCTGACAGGGCAAGCGGGACCCAGTACTTC. This chain joins TRBV2 and TRBJ2-5; TRBD1 agrees at 7 bases. With 5 bases clipped from V and 7 bases from J, the junction kept 10 bases outside the gene matches. CDR3 length: 14 residues. Germline V CDR1 and CDR2: SNHLY, FYNNEI.

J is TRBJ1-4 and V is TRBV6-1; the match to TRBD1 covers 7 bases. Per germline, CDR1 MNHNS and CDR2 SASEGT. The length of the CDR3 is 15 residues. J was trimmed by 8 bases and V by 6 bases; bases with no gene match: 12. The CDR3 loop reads CASRTHRGGEEKLFF. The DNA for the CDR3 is TGTGCCAGCAGAACACACAGGGGCGGTGAGGAAAAACTGTTTTTT.

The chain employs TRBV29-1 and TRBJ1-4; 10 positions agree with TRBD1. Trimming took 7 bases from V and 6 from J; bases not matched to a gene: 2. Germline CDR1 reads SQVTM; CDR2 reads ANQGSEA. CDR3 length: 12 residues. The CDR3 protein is CSGQGADEKLFF. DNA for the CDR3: TGCAGCGGACAGGGGGCGGATGAAAAACTGTTTTTT.

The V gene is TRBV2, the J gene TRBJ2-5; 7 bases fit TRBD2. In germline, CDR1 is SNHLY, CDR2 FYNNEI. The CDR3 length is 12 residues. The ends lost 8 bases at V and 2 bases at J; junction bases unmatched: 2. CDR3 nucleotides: TGTGCCAGCCTGGGAGGGCAAGAGACCCAGTACTTC. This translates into CASLGGQETQYF.

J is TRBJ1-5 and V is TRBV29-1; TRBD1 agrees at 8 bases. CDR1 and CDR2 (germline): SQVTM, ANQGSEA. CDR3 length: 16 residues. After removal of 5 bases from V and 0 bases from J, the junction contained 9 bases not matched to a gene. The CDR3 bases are TGCAGCGTTCTGGTACAGGGGGGGTATAGCAATCAGCCCCAGCATTTT. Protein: CSVLVQGGYSNQPQHF.

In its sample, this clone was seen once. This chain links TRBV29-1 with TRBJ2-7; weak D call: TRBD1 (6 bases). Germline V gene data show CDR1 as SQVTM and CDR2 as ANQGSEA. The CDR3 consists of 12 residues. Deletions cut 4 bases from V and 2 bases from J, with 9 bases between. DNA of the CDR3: TGCAGCGTTGTGCAGGGGACCTACGAGCAGTACTTC. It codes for CSVVQGTYEQYF.

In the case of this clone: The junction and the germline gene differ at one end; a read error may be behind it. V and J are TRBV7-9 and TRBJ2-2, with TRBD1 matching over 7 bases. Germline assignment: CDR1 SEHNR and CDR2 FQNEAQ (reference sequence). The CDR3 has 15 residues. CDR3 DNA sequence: TGTTCCAGCAGCCTAGGACAGGCGGCCACCGGGGAGCTGTTTTTT. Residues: CSSSLGQAATGELFF.

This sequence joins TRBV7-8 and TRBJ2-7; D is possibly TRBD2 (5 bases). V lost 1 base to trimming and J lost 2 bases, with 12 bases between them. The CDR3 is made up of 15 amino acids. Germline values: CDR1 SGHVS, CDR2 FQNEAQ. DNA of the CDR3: TGTGCCAGCAGCTTAGAGGTGGGAGCAGCCTACGAGCAGTACTTC. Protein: CASSLEVGAAYEQYF.

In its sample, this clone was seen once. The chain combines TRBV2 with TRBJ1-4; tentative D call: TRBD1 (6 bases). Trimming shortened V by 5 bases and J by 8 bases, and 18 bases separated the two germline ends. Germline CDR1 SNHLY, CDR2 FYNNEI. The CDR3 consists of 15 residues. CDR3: CASSTQGLREEKLFF. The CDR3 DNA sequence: TGTGCCAGCAGTACCCAGGGGTTACGTGAAGAAAAACTGTTTTTT.

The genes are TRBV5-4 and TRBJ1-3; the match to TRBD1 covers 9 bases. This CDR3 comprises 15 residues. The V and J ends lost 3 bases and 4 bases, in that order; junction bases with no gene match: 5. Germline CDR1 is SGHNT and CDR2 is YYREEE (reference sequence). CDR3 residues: CASSYGQGRGNTIYF. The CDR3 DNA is TGTGCCAGCAGCTACGGACAGGGGAGAGGAAACACCATATATTTT.

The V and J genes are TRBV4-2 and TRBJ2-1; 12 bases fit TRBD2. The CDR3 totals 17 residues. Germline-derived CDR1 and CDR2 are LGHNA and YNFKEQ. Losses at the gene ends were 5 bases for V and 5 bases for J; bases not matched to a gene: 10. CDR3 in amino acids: CASSARLAGDRNNEQFF. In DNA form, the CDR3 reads TGTGCCAGCAGCGCCCGACTAGCGGGAGATCGGAACAATGAGCAGTTCTTC.

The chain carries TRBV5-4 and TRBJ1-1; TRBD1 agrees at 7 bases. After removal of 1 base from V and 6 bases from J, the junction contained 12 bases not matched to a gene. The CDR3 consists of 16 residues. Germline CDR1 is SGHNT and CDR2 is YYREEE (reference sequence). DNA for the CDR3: TGTGCCAGCAGCTTGAAAGACAGGGCCCCTCGGGCTGAAGCTTTCTTT. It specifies CASSLKDRAPRAEAFF.

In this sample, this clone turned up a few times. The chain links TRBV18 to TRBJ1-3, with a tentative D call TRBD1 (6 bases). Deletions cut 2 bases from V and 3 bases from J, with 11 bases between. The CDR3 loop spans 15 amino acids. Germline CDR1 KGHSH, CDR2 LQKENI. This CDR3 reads CASSPSGAVGNTIYF. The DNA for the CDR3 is TGTGCCAGCTCACCATCAGGGGCAGTTGGAAACACCATATATTTT.

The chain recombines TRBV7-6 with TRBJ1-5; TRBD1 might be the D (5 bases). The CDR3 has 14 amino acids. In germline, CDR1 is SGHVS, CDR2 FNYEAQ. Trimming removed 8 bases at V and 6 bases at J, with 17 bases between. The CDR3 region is CASAHQGSGQPQHF. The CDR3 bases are TGTGCCAGCGCACATCAGGGTTCAGGTCAGCCCCAGCATTTT.